The 25 T cell receptor beta chains reported below all come from one sample, sequenced in a study of T cells in Graves' hyperthyroidism and ophthalmopathy. Amplified regions were TCR beta CDR3 sequences from RNA transcripts. With the HTBI primer set, the TCR CDR3 went through a first round of RT-PCR. Each CDR3 protein gets one entry after TCRdb re-called the multiplex PCR reads with MiXCR. This table holds about 840,000 distinct CDR3 sequences, more than 30% found once. The sequencing input was blood. These receptor sequences come from a man between 18 and 29 years old with Graves' hyperthyroidism.

The chain uses TRBV2 and TRBJ1-6, with D uncertain. Per the germline V gene, CDR1 is SNHLY and CDR2 is FYNNEI. Trimming removed 4 bases from V and 13 bases from J, with 20 bases in between. This CDR3 spans 15 amino acids. In DNA form, the CDR3 reads TGTGCCAGCAGTGGTGGGCGGAATAGCAATCAGCCCCTCCACTTT. It encodes CASSGGRNSNQPLHF.

This clonotype was counted at least ten times. The chain uses TRBV29-1 and TRBJ2-2; D unresolved. This CDR3 is 14 amino acids long. The V end was cut by 8 bases, the J end by 4 bases, with 17 bases between. The germline gives CDR1 SQVTM, CDR2 ANQGSEA. The CDR3 sequence is CSPLDKATTGELFF. Written as DNA, the CDR3 is TGCAGCCCCCTCGACAAAGCCACCACCGGGGAGCTGTTTTTT.

A few counts support this clonotype. At one end the junction does not follow the germline gene, possibly because of a read error. The CDR3 loop is CASSYRSRGNAEAFF. The CDR3, as DNA: TGTGCCAGCAGTTACCGCTCTAGGGGGAACGCTGAAGCTTTCTTT. The chain uses TRBV6-5 and TRBJ1-1; perhaps TRBD1 as D (6 bases). The CDR3 has 15 residues. Germline CDR1 and CDR2: MNHEY and SVGAGI.

Ten or more counts support this clonotype. V gene TRBV7-9 combines with J gene TRBJ2-1; D ambiguous. Trimming shortened V by 2 bases and J by 8 bases, and 7 bases separated the two germline ends. The CDR3 covers 12 residues. Germline CDR1 and CDR2: SEHNR and FQNEAQ (reference sequence). The CDR3: CASSLLGHEQFF. CDR3 coding DNA: TGTGCCAGCAGCTTACTCGGCCATGAGCAGTTCTTC.

As regards this clonotype: This could be a read error, since a much larger clone is one nucleotide away. V and J are TRBV2 and TRBJ2-7; D is unclear. The CDR3 is made up of 14 amino acids. V dropped 4 bases and J dropped 5 bases, with 15 bases sitting between them. Germline CDR1 SNHLY, CDR2 FYNNEI. CDR3 loop: CASSGDGGQNEQYF. DNA for the CDR3: TGTGCCAGCAGTGGAGATGGCGGTCAGAACGAGCAGTACTTC.

Worth noting for this clonotype: A read error may explain this, as a much larger clone is one base away. This chain connects TRBV7-2 to TRBJ1-5, with a weak D call TRBD1 (5 bases). V shed 4 bases and J shed 4 bases, with 14 bases lying between them. This CDR3 region has 15 residues. The germline V gene encodes CDR1 SGHTA and CDR2 FQGNSA. CDR3 in amino acids: CASSWTGTRNQPQHF. The CDR3 DNA reads as TGTGCCAGCAGCTGGACCGGGACGAGGAATCAGCCCCAGCATTTT. Complete variable domain (other parts from reference TRBV7-2 and TRBJ1-5): GAGVSQSPSNKVTEKGKDVELRCDPISGHTALYWYRQSLGQGLEFLIYFQGNSAPDKSGLPSDRFSAERTGGSVSTLTIQRTQQEDSAVYLCASSWTGTRNQPQHFGDGTRLSIL.

This clonotype was counted at least ten times. The chain carries TRBV2 and TRBJ2-2, with 10 positions matching TRBD1. The CDR3 spans 14 residues. From germline, CDR1 is SNHLY and CDR2 FYNNEI. V was pared by 6 bases and J by 7 bases, with 5 bases of the junction left unmatched. This CDR3 is CASSGTGVNGELFF. CDR3 coding DNA: TGTGCCAGCAGCGGGACAGGGGTGAACGGGGAGCTGTTTTTT.

Many counts were recorded for this clonotype. The J gene is TRBJ2-5, the V gene TRBV29-1, with 9 bases identical to TRBD2. V gave up 8 bases and J gave up 0 bases; unmatched junction bases: 7. CDR3 size: 14 residues. The germline V gene has CDR1 SQVTM and CDR2 ANQGSEA. As DNA, the CDR3 is TGCAGCCACACCCGCGGGAGGGACCAAGAGACCCAGTACTTC. Translating it yields CSHTRGRDQETQYF.

The chain combines TRBV20-1 with TRBJ1-1; no firm D call. V was clipped by 6 bases and J by 1 base, with 12 bases between them. The CDR3 has 13 residues. Germline V gene data show CDR1 as DFQATT and CDR2 as SNEGSKA (reference sequence). The CDR3 sequence: CSAPANPNTEAFF. Here the CDR3 DNA reads TGCAGTGCCCCCGCCAACCCGAACACTGAAGCTTTCTTT.

This clonotype was recorded many times. This chain joins TRBV2 and TRBJ2-5; no clear D. V was shortened by 3 bases and J by 8 bases, with 10 bases between the two germline ends. The CDR3 has 12 amino acids. CDR1 and CDR2 (germline): SNHLY, FYNNEI. The CDR3 is CASSDVWETQYF. The CDR3 nucleotides read TGTGCCAGCAGTGACGTTTGGGAAACCCAGTACTTC.

This clonotype was detected a few times. J is TRBJ1-1 and V is TRBV19, with D perhaps matching TRBD1 (5 bases). Per the germline V gene, CDR1 is LNHDA and CDR2 is SQIVND (reference sequence). Trimming shortened V by 7 bases and J by 3 bases, and 15 bases separated the two germline ends. The CDR3 length is 14 residues. The CDR3 loop is CASNTLREDTEAFF. CDR3 DNA sequence: TGTGCCAGTAACACGCTCAGGGAGGACACTGAAGCTTTCTTT.

On this clonotype: This may be a read error, as it is one base from a much larger clone. The V gene is TRBV10-3, the J gene TRBJ2-7, with a tentative D call TRBD1 (5 bases). Germline V CDR1 and CDR2: ENHRY, SYGVKD. Trimming took off 8 bases at V and 12 bases at J, with 14 bases between the two ends. The CDR3 totals 10 residues. This CDR3 is CAIGKHQGYF. The DNA of the CDR3 is TGTGCCATCGGAAAACATCAGGGGTACTTC.

V gene TRBV10-3 combines with J gene TRBJ1-1; D is undetermined. The germline gives CDR1 ENHRY, CDR2 SYGVKD. Trimming removed 5 bases at V and 3 bases at J, with 13 bases between. The CDR3 runs 14 residues. CDR3 protein: CAISPASDDTEAFF. The CDR3 DNA reads as TGTGCCATCAGTCCGGCTAGCGATGACACTGAAGCTTTCTTT.

This chain links TRBV5-8 with TRBJ2-7; D is uncertain. CDR1 SGHTS and CDR2 YDEGEE come from the germline V gene. V dropped 0 bases and J dropped 2 bases, with 9 bases sitting between them. This CDR3 is built from 14 residues. The chain's CDR3 is CASSLEVSTYEQYF. CDR3 coding DNA: TGTGCCAGCAGCTTGGAAGTGAGCACCTACGAGCAGTACTTC.

The sample holds one count of this clonotype. This chain connects TRBV3-1 to TRBJ1-2; 9 bases are a match to TRBD1. Germline V gives CDR1 LGHDT, CDR2 YNNKEL (reference sequence). The J segment lost 6 bases and the V segment lost 2 bases, leaving 4 bases of the junction unmatched. This CDR3 region has 14 residues. CDR3 coding DNA: TGTGCCAGCAGCCAAAATCACAGGGGGCATGGCTACACCTTC. This sequence encodes CASSQNHRGHGYTF.

This clonotype was seen at least ten times. This chain joins TRBV7-9 and TRBJ1-4; 8 bases align to TRBD1. This CDR3 is built from 12 residues. Germline V gene sequence: CDR1 SEHNR, CDR2 FQNEAQ (reference sequence). After removal of 5 bases from V and 12 bases from J, the junction contained 5 bases not matched to a gene. The CDR3 reads CASSADRVELFF. The DNA of the CDR3 is TGTGCCAGCAGCGCGGACAGGGTCGAACTGTTTTTT.

The rearrangement links TRBV29-1 to TRBJ1-2, with 7 nucleotides matching TRBD1. CDR3 length equals 13 residues. Germline V gene sequence: CDR1 SQVTM, CDR2 ANQGSEA. Trimming cost V 6 bases and J 4 bases; bases outside gene matches: 8. The CDR3 region is CSVSPGTVYGYTF. Here the CDR3 DNA reads TGCAGCGTGAGCCCCGGGACAGTCTATGGCTACACCTTC.

The CDR3 DNA follows: TGTGCCAGCAGCCCAGGGACAGGGGGTAGGCAAGAGACCCAGTACTTC. Its translation: CASSPGTGGRQETQYF. This chain uses TRBV7-3 with TRBJ2-5; 11 nucleotides align to TRBD1. V was clipped by 5 bases and J by 2 bases; unmatched bases: 7. Germline V gene sequence: CDR1 SGHTA, CDR2 FQGTGA. The CDR3 has 16 residues.

Many counts were recorded for this clonotype. The chain is built from TRBV2 and TRBJ2-5; 8 bases agree with TRBD2. The CDR3 covers 14 residues. Germline V gene data show CDR1 as SNHLY and CDR2 as FYNNEI. Trimming cost V 7 bases and J 5 bases; bases outside gene matches: 9. CDR3 sequence reads: CASKGRGGGETQYF. CDR3 DNA: TGTGCCAGCAAGGGTCGGGGGGGCGGTGAGACCCAGTACTTC.

J is TRBJ2-5 and V is TRBV9; 12 nucleotides align to TRBD2. The germline gives CDR1 SGDLS, CDR2 YYNGEE. V lost 9 bases, J lost 7 bases, and 10 bases stayed unmatched. CDR3 size: 14 residues. The CDR3 DNA follows: TGTGCCATCTGGCCTAGCGGGAGGGCCGCGACCCAGTACTTC. Its translation: CAIWPSGRAATQYF.

This clonotype was seen repeatedly, ten times or more. The chain is built from TRBV6-5 and TRBJ1-2; no firm D call. The germline V gene has CDR1 MNHEY and CDR2 SVGAGI. The CDR3 contains 12 residues. With 4 bases removed from V and 3 bases from J, the gap between germline ends came to 6 bases. CDR3 in amino acids: CASSFRDYGYTF. Here the CDR3 DNA reads TGTGCCAGCAGTTTCCGGGACTATGGCTACACCTTC.

This clonotype was counted ten times or more. The chain has TRBV10-3 and TRBJ1-3, with a tentative D call TRBD1 (6 bases). The CDR3 covers 12 residues. Germline V gene lookup returns CDR1 ENHRY and CDR2 SYGVKD. The V and J ends lost 8 bases and 11 bases respectively, with 16 bases between them. The CDR3 reads CAIGGFGVAIYF. CDR3 DNA sequence: TGTGCCATCGGGGGCTTTGGCGTGGCCATATATTTT.

Concerning this clonotype itself: Given the absence of the conserved phenylalanine or tryptophan at the CDR3 end, a read error is likely. The limits of the CDR3 on the DNA are not certain, so only TCRdb's listed CDR3 is given. The V and J genes are TRBV12-5 and TRBJ1-6; the D call in the table, TRBD1, was not verified against the DNA. Germline V gives CDR1 LGHNT, CDR2 FRNRAP. With termini counted, the CDR3 has 10 amino acids. The CDR3 loop is CASGPGTGLL.

V is TRBV20-1 and J is TRBJ2-7; D is unresolved. The germline CDR1 and CDR2 sequences are DFQATT and SNEGSKA (reference sequence). This CDR3 has 16 residues. V was shortened by 3 bases and J by 0 bases, with 18 bases between the two germline ends. The CDR3 spells CSARGGPGPSSYEQYF. As DNA, the CDR3 is TGCAGTGCTAGGGGCGGTCCAGGACCGAGCTCCTACGAGCAGTACTTC.

In this sample, this clonotype turned up many times. The rearrangement links TRBV2 to TRBJ1-1, with D tentatively TRBD1 (5 bases). Trimming stripped 11 bases from V and 5 bases from J, with 15 bases between. The CDR3 has 12 amino acids. Germline assignment: CDR1 SNHLY and CDR2 FYNNEI. The CDR3 spells CAGVGEGTEAFF. In DNA, the CDR3 is TGTGCCGGGGTGGGGGAAGGAACTGAAGCTTTCTTT.